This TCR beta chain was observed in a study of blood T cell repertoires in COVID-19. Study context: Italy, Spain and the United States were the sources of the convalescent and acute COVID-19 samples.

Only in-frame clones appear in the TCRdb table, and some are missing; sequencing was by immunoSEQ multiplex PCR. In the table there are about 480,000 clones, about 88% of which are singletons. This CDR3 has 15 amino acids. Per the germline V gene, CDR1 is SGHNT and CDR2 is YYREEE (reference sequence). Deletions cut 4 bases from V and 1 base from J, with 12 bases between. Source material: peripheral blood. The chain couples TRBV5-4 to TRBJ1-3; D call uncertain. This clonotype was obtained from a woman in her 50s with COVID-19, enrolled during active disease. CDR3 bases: TGTGCCAGCAGCCGAGGCAGTCAATCTGGAAACACCATATATTTT. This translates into CASSRGSQSGNTIYF.